This paragraph reports one T cell receptor (beta chain). This sample is part of a study of shared clonotypes between healthy human individuals. Sequencing was at deep level. TCRdb's table, derived via immunoSEQ multiplex PCR, lists solely in-frame clones and lacks some. The sample yields nearly 1,000,000 clones, 70% to 85% seen once. The sequence came from a man between 18 and 29 years old in good health. The sequencing sample was made of memory CD4+ T cells sorted from blood. The sample's subset: CD45RA-negative fraction.

The CDR3 loop is CAISGLIGETQYF. CDR3 in DNA: TGTGCCATCAGTGGCCTGATAGGAGAGACCCAGTACTTC. The chain is built from TRBV10-3 and TRBJ2-5; D ambiguous. Per germline, CDR1 ENHRY and CDR2 SYGVKD. Deletions cut 4 bases from V and 4 bases from J, with 10 bases between. This CDR3 has 13 residues.